This TCR beta chain was found in a study of PD-L1 blockade in urothelial cancer. The overall study: Patients commenced intravenous atezolizumab, 1,200 mg every 3 weeks, around 2014. The analyses of blood took place 3 weeks (second dose) and 6 weeks after treatment start.

The method was immunoSEQ multiplex PCR; TCRdb's version includes in-frame clones alone and lacks a portion of them. In the table there are 58,000 or so clones, 81% of which are singletons. The CDR3 is 13 residues long. V gave up 10 bases and J gave up 3 bases, with 15 bases separating them. Per the germline V gene, CDR1 is MNHEY and CDR2 is SVGAGI. Time point defined: pretreatment peripheral blood. The source was PBMCs, collected around atezolizumab (anti-PD-L1) treatment. This TCR was sampled from a man aged 65-85 years with urothelial cancer. The chain couples TRBV6-5 to TRBJ1-2, with a possible D match to TRBD1 (6 bases). CDR3 nucleotide sequence: TGTGCCACCCGCAGGGCAGGGGACTATGGCTACACCTTC. This sequence encodes CATRRAGDYGYTF.